This T cell receptor (beta chain) derives from a study of blood T cell repertoires in COVID-19. As processed by the authors: Amplification from reference gene primers served as the basis for estimated nucleated cell counts. Some clones are missing from TCRdb's copy, which holds only in-frame ones; the method was immunoSEQ multiplex PCR. V, J and clone size are taken as reported in that table, and D and trimming were inferred from the DNA itself. The repertoire has 300,000 to 400,000 clones, about 89% of them found once; the top ten carry approximately 8%. Trimming took off 7 bases at V and 1 base at J, with 8 bases between the two ends. The length of the CDR3 is 13 residues.

The sequence came from a woman aged 45 to 65 who had recovered from COVID-19. The V call is TRBV12-3 or TRBV12-4, the J call TRBJ1-5; D unresolved. The sequenced sample consisted of peripheral blood. The CDR3 protein is CASTPESNQPQHF. The CDR3 coding sequence is TGTGCCAGCACCCCAGAAAGCAATCAGCCCCAGCATTTT.